This TCR beta chain came from a study of graft-versus-host responses after intestinal transplantation. CFSE-labeled responder cells (roughly 200,000) were plated with roughly 200,000 irradiated, violet-dye-labeled stimulator cells. Post-reaction sorting isolated proliferating CFSE-low CD3+CD4+ and CD3+CD8+ responders. The assay was immunoSEQ multiplex PCR, and TCRdb's table has in-frame clones only and misses some. The data show some 14,000 clones, approximately 36% seen once. The specimen was alloreactive CD8+ T cells from a mixed lymphocyte reaction culture, collected before intestinal transplant. Subset described: CFSE-low proliferating T cells sorted from roughly 6-day pre-transplant mixed lymphocyte reaction (GvH or HvG direction). The clonotype was recovered from a human patient who received an intestinal transplant.

The CDR3 region has the DNA TGTGCCATCAGTGAGGACTGGGCTCTAGGTTCACCCCTCCACTTT. Residues: CAISEDWALGSPLHF. The rearrangement uses TRBV10-3 and TRBJ1-6, with no clear D. V was cut by 2 bases and J by 9 bases, with 14 bases left in between. This CDR3 is 15 amino acids long. Germline values: CDR1 ENHRY, CDR2 SYGVKD.